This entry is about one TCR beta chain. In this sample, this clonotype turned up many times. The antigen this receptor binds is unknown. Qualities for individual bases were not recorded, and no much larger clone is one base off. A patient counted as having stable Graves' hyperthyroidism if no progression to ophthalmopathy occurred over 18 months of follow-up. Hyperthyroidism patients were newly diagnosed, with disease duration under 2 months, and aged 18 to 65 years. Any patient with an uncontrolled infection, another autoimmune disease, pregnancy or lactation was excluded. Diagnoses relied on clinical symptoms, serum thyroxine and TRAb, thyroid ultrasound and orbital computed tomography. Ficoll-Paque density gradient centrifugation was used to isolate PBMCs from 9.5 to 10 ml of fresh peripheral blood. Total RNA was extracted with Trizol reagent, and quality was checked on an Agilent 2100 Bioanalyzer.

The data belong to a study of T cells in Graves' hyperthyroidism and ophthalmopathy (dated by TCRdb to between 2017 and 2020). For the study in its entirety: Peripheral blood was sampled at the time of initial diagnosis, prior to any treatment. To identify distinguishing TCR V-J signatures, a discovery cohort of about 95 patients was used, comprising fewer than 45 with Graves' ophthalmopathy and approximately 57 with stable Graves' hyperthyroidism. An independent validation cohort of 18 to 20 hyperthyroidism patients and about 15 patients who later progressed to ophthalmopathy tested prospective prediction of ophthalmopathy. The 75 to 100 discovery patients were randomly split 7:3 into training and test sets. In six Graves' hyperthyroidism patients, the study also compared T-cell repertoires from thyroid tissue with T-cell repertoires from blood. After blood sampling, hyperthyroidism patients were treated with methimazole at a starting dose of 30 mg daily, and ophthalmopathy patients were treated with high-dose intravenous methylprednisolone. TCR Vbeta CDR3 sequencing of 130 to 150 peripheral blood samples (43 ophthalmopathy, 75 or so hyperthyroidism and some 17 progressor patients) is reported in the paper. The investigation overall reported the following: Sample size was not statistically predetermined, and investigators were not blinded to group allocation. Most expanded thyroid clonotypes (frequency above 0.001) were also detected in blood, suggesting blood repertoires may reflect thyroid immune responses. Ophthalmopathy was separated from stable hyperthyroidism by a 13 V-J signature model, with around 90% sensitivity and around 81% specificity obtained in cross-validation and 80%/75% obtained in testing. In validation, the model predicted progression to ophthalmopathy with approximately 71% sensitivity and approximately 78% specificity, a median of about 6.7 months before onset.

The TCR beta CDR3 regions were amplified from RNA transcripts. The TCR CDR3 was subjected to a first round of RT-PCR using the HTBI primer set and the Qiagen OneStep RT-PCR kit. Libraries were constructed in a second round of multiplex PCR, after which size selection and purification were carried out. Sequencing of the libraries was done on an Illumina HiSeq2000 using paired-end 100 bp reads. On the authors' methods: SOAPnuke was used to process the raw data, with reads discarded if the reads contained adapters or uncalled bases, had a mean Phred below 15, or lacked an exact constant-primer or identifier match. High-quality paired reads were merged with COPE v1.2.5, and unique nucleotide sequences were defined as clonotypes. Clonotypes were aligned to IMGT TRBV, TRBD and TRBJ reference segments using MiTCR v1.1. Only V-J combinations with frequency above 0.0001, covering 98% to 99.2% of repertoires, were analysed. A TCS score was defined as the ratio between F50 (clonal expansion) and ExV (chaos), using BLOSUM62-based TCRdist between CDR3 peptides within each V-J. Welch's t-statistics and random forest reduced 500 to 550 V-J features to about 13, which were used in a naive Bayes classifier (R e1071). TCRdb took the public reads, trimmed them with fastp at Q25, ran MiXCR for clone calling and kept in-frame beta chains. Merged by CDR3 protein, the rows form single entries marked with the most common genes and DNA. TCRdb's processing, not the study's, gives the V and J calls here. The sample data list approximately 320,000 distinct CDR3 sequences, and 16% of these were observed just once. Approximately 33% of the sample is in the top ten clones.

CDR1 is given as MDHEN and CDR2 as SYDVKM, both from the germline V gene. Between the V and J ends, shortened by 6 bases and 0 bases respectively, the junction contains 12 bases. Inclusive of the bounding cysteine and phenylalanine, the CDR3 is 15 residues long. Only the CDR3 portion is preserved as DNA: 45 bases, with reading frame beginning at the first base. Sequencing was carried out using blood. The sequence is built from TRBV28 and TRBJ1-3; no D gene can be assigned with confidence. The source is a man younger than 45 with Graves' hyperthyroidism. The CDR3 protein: CASSPGGSSGNTIYF. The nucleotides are TGTGCCAGCAGCCCTGGAGGGAGCTCTGGAAACACCATATATTTT.